The rows below give T cell receptor beta chains drawn from one sample of a study of blood T cell repertoires in COVID-19. Sequencing used immunoSEQ multiplex PCR; TCRdb keeps in-frame clones, though not all of them. This table has approximately 200,000 clones, 65% to 90% appearing once. Sequenced material: peripheral blood. These receptor sequences come from a man aged 50 or older with acute or convalescent COVID-19. CDR3s include the opening cysteine and the closing phenylalanine or tryptophan. D genes are given only for firm matches.

v_call,j_call,d_call,cdr3_nt,cdr3_aa
TRBV11-2,TRBJ2-2,NA,TGTGCCAGCAGCTTAAATCAGGGGCTGAACACCGGGGAGCTGTTTTTT,CASSLNQGLNTGELFF
TRBV11-2,TRBJ1-1,NA,TGTGCCAGCAGCTTTTTAGACATGAACACTGAAGCTTTCTTT,CASSFLDMNTEAFF
TRBV14,TRBJ2-1,TRBD2,TGTGCCAGCAGCCAAGACTGGGGGGGTACCAATGAGCAGTTCTTC,CASSQDWGGTNEQFF
TRBV18,TRBJ1-4,NA,TGTGCCAGCTCACCGTCGCAGGGGAATGAAAAACTGTTTTTT,CASSPSQGNEKLFF
TRBV27,TRBJ2-7,NA,TGTGCCAGCAGTCCGACAGTTTTAATCGACGAGCAGTACTTC,CASSPTVLIDEQYF
TRBV2,TRBJ1-1,NA,TGTGCCAGCAGTGATTGGTACGGGAACACTGAAGCTTTCTTT,CASSDWYGNTEAFF
TRBV6-1,TRBJ1-1,TRBD1,TGTGCCAGCAGTGAAGGGCTGACAGGGGGGGACACTGAAGCTTTCTTT,CASSEGLTGGDTEAFF
TRBV5-1,TRBJ2-7,TRBD2,TGCGCCAGCAGCCTAGCGGGGGGTTCTTACGAGCAGTACTTC,CASSLAGGSYEQYF
TRBV19,TRBJ2-7,TRBD1,TGTGCCAGTAAAGAACAGGGGGCTCCCTACGAGCAGTACTTC,CASKEQGAPYEQYF
TRBV7-2,TRBJ1-2,NA,TGTGCCAGCAGCCCAACAGACAGAGTCAGCTACACCTTC,CASSPTDRVSYTF
TRBV19,TRBJ1-5,NA,TGTGCCAGTAGTATAGGCGGGAGCAATCAGCCCCAGCATTTT,CASSIGGSNQPQHF
TRBV12-3/TRBV12-4,TRBJ1-3,NA,TGTGCCAGCAGTCTTAACAGGGAAAACACCATATATTTT,CASSLNRENTIYF
TRBV30,TRBJ1-6,NA,TGTGCCTGGAGTGTGTTTCGGTCCAGGATTAATTCACCCCTCCACTTT,CAWSVFRSRINSPLHF
TRBV14,TRBJ1-2,NA,TGTGCCAGCAGCCAAAGGGGCGGCTACACCTTC,CASSQRGGYTF
TRBV3-1/TRBV3-2,TRBJ1-3,NA,TGTGCCAGCAGCCAAGCCAGCTCTGGAAACACCATATATTTT,CASSQASSGNTIYF
TRBV10-1,TRBJ2-2,TRBD2,TGCGCCAGCTCCCAACGACGTGCGGGACTAGCGGGGGACGGGGAGCTGTTTTTT,CASSQRRAGLAGDGELFF
TRBV27,TRBJ2-7,NA,TGTGCCAGCAGGACACCCGGGACTGCGTCCTACGAGCAGTACTTC,CASRTPGTASYEQYF